This T cell receptor (beta chain) was recorded in a study of T cells in Graves' hyperthyroidism and ophthalmopathy. Fresh peripheral blood, under 13 ml, was the source of the PBMCs. The CDR3 has 17 residues. The germline V gene encodes CDR1 SGHVS and CDR2 FQNEAQ. V shed 4 bases and J 7 bases; nucleotides not matched to a gene: 14. Amplified regions were TCR beta CDR3 sequences from RNA transcripts. Carried out on the TCR CDR3, a first-round RT-PCR used the HTBI primer set. TCRdb reprocessed the multiplex PCR reads via MiXCR and lists one record per CDR3 protein. The table shows 330,000 or so distinct CDR3 sequences, with roughly 19% occurring only once.

Sequenced sample: blood. This chain connects TRBV7-8 to TRBJ2-1, with 9 bases that match TRBD2. The TCR sequence derives from a man aged 45-60 years with Graves' ophthalmopathy. For the CDR3, the DNA is TGTGCCAGCAGCTCCATGTCAGGTAGCGGGAGAGGAAATGAGCAGTTCTTC. It is translated as CASSSMSGSGRGNEQFF.